This T cell receptor beta chain emerged from a study of T-cell memory formation after mild COVID-19. Findings and limits, study-wide: Mainly CM and EM harbored the contracting CD4+ clones; mainly EMRA harbored the CD8+ ones.

TCRdb itself ran the 5' RACE reads through MiXCR, one entry per CDR3 protein. The repertoire consists of 350,000 to 450,000 distinct CDR3 sequences, with around 24% occurring once and the leading ten covering around 9%. V lost 6 bases and J lost 3; bases outside the gene matches: 15. Germline lookup yields CDR1 MNHEY and CDR2 SMNVEV (reference sequence). CDR3 length: 17 amino acids. Of note for this clonotype: The antigen is not known.

Sequencing used PBMCs or a T cell subset sorted from them (not recorded which). The gene calls are TRBV27 and TRBJ2-7, with 9 bases identical to TRBD1. The clonotype was recovered from an adult woman who had mild COVID-19 (a few samples of this study predate the infection). Cell type and time point are not known. CDR3 residues: CASRTYIRDRANYEQYF. The CDR3, as DNA: TGTGCCAGCAGGACCTATATCCGGGACAGGGCAAACTACGAGCAGTACTTC.